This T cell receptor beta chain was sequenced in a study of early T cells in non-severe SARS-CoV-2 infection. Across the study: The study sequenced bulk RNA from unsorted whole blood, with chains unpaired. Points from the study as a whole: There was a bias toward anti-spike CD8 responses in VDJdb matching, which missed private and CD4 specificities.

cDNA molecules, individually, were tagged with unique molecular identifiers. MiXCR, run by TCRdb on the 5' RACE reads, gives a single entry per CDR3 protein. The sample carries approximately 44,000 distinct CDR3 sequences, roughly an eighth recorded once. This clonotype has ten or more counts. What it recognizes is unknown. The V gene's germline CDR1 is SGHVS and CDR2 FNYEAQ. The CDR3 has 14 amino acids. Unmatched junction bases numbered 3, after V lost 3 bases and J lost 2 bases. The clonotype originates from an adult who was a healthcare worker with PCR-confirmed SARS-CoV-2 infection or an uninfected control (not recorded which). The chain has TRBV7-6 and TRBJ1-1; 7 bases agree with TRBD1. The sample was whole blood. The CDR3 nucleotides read TGTGCCAGCAGCTTGGCAGGGGGTAACACTGAAGCTTTCTTT. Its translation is CASSLAGGNTEAFF.